This T cell receptor (beta chain) was recorded in a study of blood T cell repertoires in COVID-19. Study overall: The United States, Italy and Spain supplied acute and convalescent COVID-19 samples.

Data came from immunoSEQ multiplex PCR; TCRdb stores just in-frame clones and leaves some out. Among around 400,000 clones listed, 70% to 90% were seen once. The germline CDR1 and CDR2 sequences are SGHDT and YYEEEE. V lost 0 bases to trimming and J lost 1 base, with 7 bases between them. The CDR3 totals 14 residues. Input material: PBMCs or T cells enriched from blood (not recorded which). This receptor was taken from a young woman who had been exposed to COVID-19. V is TRBV5-6 and J is TRBJ2-5; D is unresolved. In DNA, the CDR3 is TGTGCCAGCAGCTTGGAGAGAATCCAAGAGACCCAGTACTTC. It specifies CASSLERIQETQYF.